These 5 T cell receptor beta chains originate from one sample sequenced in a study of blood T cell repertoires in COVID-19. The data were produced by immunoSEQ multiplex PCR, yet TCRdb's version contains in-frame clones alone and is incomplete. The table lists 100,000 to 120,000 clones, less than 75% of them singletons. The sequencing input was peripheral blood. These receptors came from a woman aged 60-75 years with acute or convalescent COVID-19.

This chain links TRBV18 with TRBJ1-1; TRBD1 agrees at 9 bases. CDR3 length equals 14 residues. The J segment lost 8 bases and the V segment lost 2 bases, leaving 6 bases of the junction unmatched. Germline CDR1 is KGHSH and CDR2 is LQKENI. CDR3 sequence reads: CASSPATGGQEAFF. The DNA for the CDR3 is TGTGCCAGCTCACCAGCGACAGGGGGGCAAGAAGCTTTCTTT.

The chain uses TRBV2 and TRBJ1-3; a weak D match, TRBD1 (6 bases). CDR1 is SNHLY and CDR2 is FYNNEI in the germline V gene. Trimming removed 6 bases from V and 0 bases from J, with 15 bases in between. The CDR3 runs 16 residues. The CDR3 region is CASRGNRDNSGNTIYF. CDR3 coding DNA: TGTGCCAGCAGGGGTAACCGGGACAACTCTGGAAACACCATATATTTT.

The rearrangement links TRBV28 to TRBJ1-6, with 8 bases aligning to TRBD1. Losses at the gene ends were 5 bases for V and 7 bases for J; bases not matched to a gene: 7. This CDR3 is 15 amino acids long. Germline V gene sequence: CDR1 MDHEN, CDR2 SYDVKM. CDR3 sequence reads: CASSPPTGGNSPLHF. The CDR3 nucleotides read TGTGCCAGCAGTCCACCCACAGGGGGGAATTCACCCCTCCACTTT. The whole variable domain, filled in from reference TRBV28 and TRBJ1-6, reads DVKVTQSSRYLVKRTGEKVFLECVQDMDHENMFWYRQDPGLGLRLIYFSYDVKMKEKGDIPEGYSVSREKKERFSLILESASTNQTSMYLCASSPPTGGNSPLHFGNGTRLTVT.

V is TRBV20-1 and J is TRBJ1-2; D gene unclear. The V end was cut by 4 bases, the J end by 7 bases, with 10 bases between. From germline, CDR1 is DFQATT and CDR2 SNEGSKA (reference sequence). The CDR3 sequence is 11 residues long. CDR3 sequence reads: CSATVLGGYTF. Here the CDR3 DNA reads TGCAGTGCTACGGTTCTCGGTGGCTACACCTTC.

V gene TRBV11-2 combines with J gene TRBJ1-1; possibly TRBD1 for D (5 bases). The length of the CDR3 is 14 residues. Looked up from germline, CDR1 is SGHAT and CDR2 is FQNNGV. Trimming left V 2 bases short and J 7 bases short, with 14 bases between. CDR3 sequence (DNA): TGTGCCAGCAGCTTACTAGGGGCGAGGAGTGAAGCTTTCTTT. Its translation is CASSLLGARSEAFF.